This note documents a single TCR beta chain sequence. Its antigen is unknown. The sample comes from a study of post-analysis software for immune sequencing data. In the study overall: Both relapsing-remitting and secondary progressive multiple sclerosis featured among the disease courses, as did progressive-relapsing multiple sclerosis.

The CDR3 runs 16 residues. With 2 bases clipped from V and 0 bases from J, the junction kept 8 bases outside the gene matches. The germline V gene encodes CDR1 SGDLS and CDR2 YYNGEE. The authors incorporated unique molecular identifiers into the TCR beta cDNA libraries. T cells, about 0.85 to 11 million of them, yielded some 540,000 cDNA molecules. Via MiXCR, TCRdb re-called the PCR reads, giving one row per CDR3 protein. The sample lists hundreds of thousands of distinct CDR3 sequences; around 64% were seen once. General study findings and limits: Under the F measure, samples that were prepared in one batch clustered strongly together. The five TRBV segments detected at higher frequency in patients than in controls included TRBV5-6, TRBV5-1 and TRBV20-1. The normalized Chao1 diversity of multiple sclerosis patients was significantly lower than that of controls.

The sequenced material came from blood. This chain joins TRBV9 and TRBJ2-7; 7 positions agree with TRBD1. The origin of this receptor is a girl aged 2-10 years with multiple sclerosis. CDR3 in amino acids: CASSVEPTGSSYEQYF. Here the CDR3 DNA reads TGTGCCAGCAGCGTGGAACCGACAGGGAGCTCCTACGAGCAGTACTTC.